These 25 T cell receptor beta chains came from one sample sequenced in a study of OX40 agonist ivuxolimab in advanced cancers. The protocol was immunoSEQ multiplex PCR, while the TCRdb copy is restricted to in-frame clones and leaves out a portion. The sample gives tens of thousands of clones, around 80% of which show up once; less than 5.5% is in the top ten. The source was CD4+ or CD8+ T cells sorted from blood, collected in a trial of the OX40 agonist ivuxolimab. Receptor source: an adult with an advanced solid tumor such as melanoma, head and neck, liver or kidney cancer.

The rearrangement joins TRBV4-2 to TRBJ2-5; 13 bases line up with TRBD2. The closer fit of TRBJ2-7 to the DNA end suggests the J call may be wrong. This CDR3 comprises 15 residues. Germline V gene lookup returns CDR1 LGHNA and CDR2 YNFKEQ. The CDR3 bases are TGTGCCAGCGGCAGTGAGGGGACTAGCGGGAACGAGCAGTACTTC. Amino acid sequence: CASGSEGTSGNEQYF.

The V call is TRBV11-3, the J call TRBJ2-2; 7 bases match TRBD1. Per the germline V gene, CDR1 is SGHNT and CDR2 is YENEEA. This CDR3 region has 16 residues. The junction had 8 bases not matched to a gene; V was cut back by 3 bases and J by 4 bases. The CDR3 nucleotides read TGTGCCAGCAGCTTCGGATCACAGGGGTTCACCGGGGAGCTGTTTTTT. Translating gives CASSFGSQGFTGELFF.

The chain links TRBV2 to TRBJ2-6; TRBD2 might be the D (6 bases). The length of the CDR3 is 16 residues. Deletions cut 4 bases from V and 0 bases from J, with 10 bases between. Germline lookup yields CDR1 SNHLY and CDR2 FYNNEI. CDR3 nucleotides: TGTGCCAGCAGTGGGGAGGCCCTCTCTGGGGCCAACGTCCTGACTTTC. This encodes CASSGEALSGANVLTF.

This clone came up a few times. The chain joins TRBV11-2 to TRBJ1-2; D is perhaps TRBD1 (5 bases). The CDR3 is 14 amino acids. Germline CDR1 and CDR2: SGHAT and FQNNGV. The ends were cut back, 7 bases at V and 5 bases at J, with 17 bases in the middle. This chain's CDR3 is CASTNKPDSYGYTF. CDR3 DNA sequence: TGTGCCAGCACCAATAAACCCGACAGTTATGGCTACACCTTC.

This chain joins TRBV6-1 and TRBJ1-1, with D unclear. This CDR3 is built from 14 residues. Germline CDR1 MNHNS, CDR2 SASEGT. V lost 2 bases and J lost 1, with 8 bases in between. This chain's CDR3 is CASSEQPENTEAFF. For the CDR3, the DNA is TGTGCCAGCAGTGAACAGCCTGAGAACACTGAAGCTTTCTTT.

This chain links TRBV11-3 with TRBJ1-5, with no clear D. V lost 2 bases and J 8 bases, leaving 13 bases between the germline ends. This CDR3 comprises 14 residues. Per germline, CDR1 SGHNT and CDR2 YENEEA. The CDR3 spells CASSLRGGQEPQHF. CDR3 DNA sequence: TGTGCCAGCAGCTTAAGAGGCGGCCAGGAGCCCCAGCATTTT.

The CDR3 is CASSQENSNQPQHF. CDR3 DNA: TGTGCCAGCTCACAAGAAAACAGCAATCAGCCCCAGCATTTT. The gene calls are TRBV18 and TRBJ1-5; no reliable D call. Per the germline V gene, CDR1 is KGHSH and CDR2 is LQKENI. The germline V and J ends were trimmed by 4 bases and 1 base, with 8 bases remaining between them. This CDR3 is 14 amino acids long.

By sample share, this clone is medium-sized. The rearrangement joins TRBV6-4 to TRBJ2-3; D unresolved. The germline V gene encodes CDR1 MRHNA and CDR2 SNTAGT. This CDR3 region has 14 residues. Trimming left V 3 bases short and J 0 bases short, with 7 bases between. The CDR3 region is CASSEEDSTDTQYF. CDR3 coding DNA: TGTGCCAGCAGTGAAGAGGACAGCACAGATACGCAGTATTTT.

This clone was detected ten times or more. CDR3 DNA: TGTGCCAGCACCAAGCGGAGTGAAGCTTTCTTT. Amino acids: CASTKRSEAFF. The chain carries TRBV30 and TRBJ1-1; no clear D gene. Trimming stripped 8 bases from V and 7 bases from J, with 14 bases between. Looked up from germline, CDR1 is GTSNPN and CDR2 is SVGIG (reference sequence). This CDR3 region has 11 residues.

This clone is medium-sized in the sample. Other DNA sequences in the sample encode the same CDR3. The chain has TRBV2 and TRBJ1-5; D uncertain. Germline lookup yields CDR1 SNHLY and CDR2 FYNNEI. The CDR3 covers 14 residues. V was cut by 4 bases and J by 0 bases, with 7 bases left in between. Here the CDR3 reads CASSGTGSNQPQHF. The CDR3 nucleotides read TGTGCCAGCAGTGGAACGGGTAGCAATCAGCCCCAGCATTTT.

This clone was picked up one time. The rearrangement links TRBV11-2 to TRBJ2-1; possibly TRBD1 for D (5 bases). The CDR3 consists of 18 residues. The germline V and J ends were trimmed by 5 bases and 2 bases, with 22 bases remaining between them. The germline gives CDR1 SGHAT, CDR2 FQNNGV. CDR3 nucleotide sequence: TGTGCCAGCAGCCCATACCCGTATACAGGAACTACCTACAATGAGCAGTTCTTC. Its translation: CASSPYPYTGTTYNEQFF.

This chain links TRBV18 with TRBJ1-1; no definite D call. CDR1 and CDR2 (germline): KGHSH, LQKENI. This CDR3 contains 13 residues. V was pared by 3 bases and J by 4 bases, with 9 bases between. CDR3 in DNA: TGTGCCAGCTCACCGGGTGTTGGCACTGAAGCTTTCTTT. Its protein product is CASSPGVGTEAFF.

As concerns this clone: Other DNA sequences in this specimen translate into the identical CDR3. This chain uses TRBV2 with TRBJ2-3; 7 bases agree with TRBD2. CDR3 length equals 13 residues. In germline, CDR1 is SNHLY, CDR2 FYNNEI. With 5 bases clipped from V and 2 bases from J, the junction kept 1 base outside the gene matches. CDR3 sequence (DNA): TGTGCCAGCAGTCGGGACTACACAGATACGCAGTATTTT. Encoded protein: CASSRDYTDTQYF.

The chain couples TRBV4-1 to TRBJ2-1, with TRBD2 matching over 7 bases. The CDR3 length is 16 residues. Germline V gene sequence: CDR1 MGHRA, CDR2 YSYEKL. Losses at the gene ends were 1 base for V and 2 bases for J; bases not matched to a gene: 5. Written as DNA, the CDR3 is TGCGCCAGCAGCCAAGGGACTAGTGGCACCTACAATGAGCAGTTCTTC. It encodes CASSQGTSGTYNEQFF.

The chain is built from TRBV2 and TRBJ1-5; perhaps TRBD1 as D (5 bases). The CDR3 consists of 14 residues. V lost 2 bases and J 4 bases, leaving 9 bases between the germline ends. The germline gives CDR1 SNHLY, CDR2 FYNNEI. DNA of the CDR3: TGTGCCAGCAGTGAATGGCAGGGAAATCAGCCCCAGCATTTT. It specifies CASSEWQGNQPQHF.

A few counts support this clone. In DNA, the CDR3 is TGTGCCAGCAGCAGGACAGATTCATCCTACAATGAGCAGTTCTTC. It yields the protein CASSRTDSSYNEQFF. The rearrangement uses TRBV9 and TRBJ2-1; tentatively, D is TRBD1 (6 bases). The V and J ends lost 4 bases and 1 base respectively, with 12 bases between them. The germline V gene encodes CDR1 SGDLS and CDR2 YYNGEE. CDR3 length: 15 residues.

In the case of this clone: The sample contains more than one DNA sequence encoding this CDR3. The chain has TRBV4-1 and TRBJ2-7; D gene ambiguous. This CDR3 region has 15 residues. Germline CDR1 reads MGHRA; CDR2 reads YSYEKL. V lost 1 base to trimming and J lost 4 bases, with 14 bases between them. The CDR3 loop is CASSQAAFSSYEQYF. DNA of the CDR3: TGCGCCAGCAGCCAAGCCGCGTTCTCGTCTTACGAGCAGTACTTC.

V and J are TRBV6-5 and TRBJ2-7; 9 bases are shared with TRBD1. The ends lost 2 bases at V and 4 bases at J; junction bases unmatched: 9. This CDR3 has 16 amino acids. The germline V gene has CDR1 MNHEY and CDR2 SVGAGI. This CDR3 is CASSYTSGTGWYEQYF. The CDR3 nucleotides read TGTGCCAGCAGTTACACGTCCGGGACAGGGTGGTACGAGCAGTACTTC.

The CDR3 DNA reads as TGTGCCAGCAGTGAGCCAGGGGCCCGCTACGAGCAGTACTTC. Translation: CASSEPGARYEQYF. The chain has TRBV25-1 and TRBJ2-7; perhaps TRBD1 as D (6 bases). This CDR3 has 14 residues. The V end lost 3 bases, the J end lost 3 bases, and 12 bases lay between the germline ends. Germline lookup yields CDR1 MGHDK and CDR2 SYGVNS.

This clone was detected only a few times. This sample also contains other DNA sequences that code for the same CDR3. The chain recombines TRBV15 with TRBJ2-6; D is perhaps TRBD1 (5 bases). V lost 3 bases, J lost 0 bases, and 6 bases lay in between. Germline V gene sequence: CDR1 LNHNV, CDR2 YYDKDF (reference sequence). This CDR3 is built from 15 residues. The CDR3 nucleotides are TGTGCCACCAGCAGGGACAACTCTGGGGCCAACGTCCTGACTTTC. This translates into CATSRDNSGANVLTF.

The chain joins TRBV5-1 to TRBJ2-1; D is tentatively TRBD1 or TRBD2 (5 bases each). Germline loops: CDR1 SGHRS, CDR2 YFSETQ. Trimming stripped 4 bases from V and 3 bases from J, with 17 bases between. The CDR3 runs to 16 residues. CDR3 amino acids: CASSLTAVQGYNEQFF. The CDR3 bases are TGCGCCAGCAGCCTAACAGCGGTCCAGGGCTACAATGAGCAGTTCTTC.

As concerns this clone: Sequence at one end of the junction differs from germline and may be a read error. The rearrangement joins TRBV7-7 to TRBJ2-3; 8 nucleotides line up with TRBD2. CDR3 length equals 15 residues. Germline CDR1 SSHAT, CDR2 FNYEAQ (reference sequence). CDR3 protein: CASSTGGGYTDTQYF. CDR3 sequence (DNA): TGTGCTAGCAGCACGGGGGGGGGATACACAGATACGCAGTATTTT.

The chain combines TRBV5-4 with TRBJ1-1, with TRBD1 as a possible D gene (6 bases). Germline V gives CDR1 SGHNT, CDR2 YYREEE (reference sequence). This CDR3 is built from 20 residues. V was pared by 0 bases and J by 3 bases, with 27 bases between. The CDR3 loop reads CASSLGPQGRRPGGDTEAFF. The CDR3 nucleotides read TGTGCCAGCAGCTTGGGGCCCCAGGGGCGACGACCCGGAGGTGACACTGAAGCTTTCTTT.

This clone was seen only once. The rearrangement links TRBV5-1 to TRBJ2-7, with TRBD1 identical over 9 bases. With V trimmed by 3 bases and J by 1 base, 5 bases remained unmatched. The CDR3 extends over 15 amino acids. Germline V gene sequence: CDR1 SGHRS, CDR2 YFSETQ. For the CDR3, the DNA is TGCGCCAGCAGCTCCCCCGGACAGGGGTCCTACGAGCAGTACTTC. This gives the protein CASSSPGQGSYEQYF.

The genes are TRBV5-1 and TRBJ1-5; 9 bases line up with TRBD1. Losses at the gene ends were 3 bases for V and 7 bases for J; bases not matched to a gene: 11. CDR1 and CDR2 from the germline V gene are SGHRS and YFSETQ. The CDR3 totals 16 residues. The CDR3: CASSSSPGQGYQPQHF. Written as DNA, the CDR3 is TGCGCCAGCAGCTCTTCGCCGGGACAGGGTTACCAGCCCCAGCATTTT.